The TCR beta chain described here comes from a study of beta chain features in type 1 diabetes. Study-wide results and caveats: Researchers report that Type 1 diabetes patients had moderately but significantly shorter TCRB CDR3s across all four CD4+ subsets.

About this clone itself: Its antigen is currently unknown.

Germline V lookup: CDR1 SGHRS, CDR2 YFSETQ. V dropped 3 bases and J dropped 1 base, with 10 bases sitting between them. The CDR3 has 14 amino acids. The investigators reverse transcribed all of the isolated RNA, so they sequenced expressed TCRB transcripts. The protocol was immunoSEQ multiplex PCR, while the TCRdb copy is restricted to in-frame clones and leaves out a portion. The table lists roughly 180,000 clones, approximately 7.8% of them singletons. The material sequenced was central memory CD4+ T cells from blood. The source of this sequence is a middle-aged woman with type 1 diabetes. The genes are TRBV5-1 and TRBJ1-1; the D gene is possibly TRBD1 (6 bases). CDR3: CASSYLTGNTEAFF. For the CDR3, the DNA is TGCGCCAGCAGCTACCTGACAGGGAACACTGAAGCTTTCTTT.